The following is a T cell receptor beta chain sequence with its context. The CDR3 is 13 amino acids. Germline V gene lookup returns CDR1 KGHSH and CDR2 LQKENI. The V end lost 2 bases, the J end lost 2 bases, and 6 bases lay between the germline ends. These data are taken from a study of cytomegalovirus exposure and HLA in healthy donors. The primer mix had 60 Vbeta and 13 Jbeta primers. Assay used: immunoSEQ multiplex PCR; TCRdb lists only in-frame clones, some missing. The data contain about 79,000 clones, 65% to 70% of them singletons. The V call is TRBV18, the J call TRBJ1-2; D might be TRBD1 (5 bases). The receptor comes from a woman between 50 and 59 years old in good health and CMV-seropositive. Sequenced: PBMCs. The DNA for the CDR3 is TGTGCCAGCTCACCAGGACACAACTATGGCTACACCTTC. It codes for CASSPGHNYGYTF.